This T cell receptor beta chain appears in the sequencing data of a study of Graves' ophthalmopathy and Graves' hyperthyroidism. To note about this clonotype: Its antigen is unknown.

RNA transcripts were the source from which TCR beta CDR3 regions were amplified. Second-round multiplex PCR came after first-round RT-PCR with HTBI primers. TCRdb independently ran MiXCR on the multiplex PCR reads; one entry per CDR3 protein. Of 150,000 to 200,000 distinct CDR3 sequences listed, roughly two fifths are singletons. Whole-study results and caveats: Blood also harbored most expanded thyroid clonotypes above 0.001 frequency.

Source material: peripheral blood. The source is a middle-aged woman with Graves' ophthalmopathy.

CDR3 residues: CASLGLAGAPEQYF. CDR3 in DNA: TGTGCCAGCCTAGGACTAGCGGGAGCTCCCGAGCAGTACTTC. The chain joins TRBV28 to TRBJ2-7; 13 nucleotides match TRBD2. The CDR3 spans 14 residues. Germline V gene lookup returns CDR1 MDHEN and CDR2 SYDVKM. V lost 8 bases to trimming and J lost 6 bases; unmatched junction nucleotides: 7. Variable domain in full (rest from reference TRBV28 and TRBJ2-7): DVKVTQSSRYLVKRTGEKVFLECVQDMDHENMFWYRQDPGLGLRLIYFSYDVKMKEKGDIPEGYSVSREKKERFSLILESASTNQTSMYLCASLGLAGAPEQYFGPGTRLTVT.